This T cell receptor (beta chain) is from a study of blood T cell repertoires in COVID-19. Overall study context: Samples taken during acute and convalescent COVID-19 were collected in the United States, Italy and Spain. The analysed material was cDNA or gDNA that came from T cells, B-cell-depleted T cells, or PBMCs.

Study processing details: For nucleated cells, counts were estimated from reference gene primer amplification. TCRdb keeps only in-frame clones here, not all; method: immunoSEQ multiplex PCR. The V and J calls and the clone size are those of that table, but D and trimming were determined from the DNA. The sample has roughly 120,000 clones; more than 70% are singletons. This clone came up a few times. This CDR3 is built from 16 residues. The junction had 9 bases not matched to a gene; V was cut back by 2 bases and J by 4 bases. Germline CDR1 and CDR2: SGHDT and YYEEEE. The V and J genes are TRBV5-6 and TRBJ1-2; 9 nucleotides match TRBD1. The sample taken for sequencing was peripheral blood. The sequence derives from a man in his 70s with acute or convalescent COVID-19. CDR3 residues: CASSLKTGGSSYGYTF. CDR3 bases: TGTGCCAGCAGCTTAAAGACAGGGGGGTCCTCCTATGGCTACACCTTC.